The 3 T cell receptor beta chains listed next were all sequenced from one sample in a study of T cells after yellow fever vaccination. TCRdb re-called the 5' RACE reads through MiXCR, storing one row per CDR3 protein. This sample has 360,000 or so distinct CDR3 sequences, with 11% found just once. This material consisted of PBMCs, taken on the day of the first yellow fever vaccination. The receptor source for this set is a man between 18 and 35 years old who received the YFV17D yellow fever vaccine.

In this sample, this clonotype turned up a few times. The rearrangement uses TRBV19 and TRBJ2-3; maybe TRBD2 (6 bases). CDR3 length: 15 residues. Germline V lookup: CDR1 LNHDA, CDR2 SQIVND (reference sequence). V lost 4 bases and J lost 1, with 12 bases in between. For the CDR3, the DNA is TGTGCCAGTAGTAACAGGTGGGGGGGCACAGATACGCAGTATTTT. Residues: CASSNRWGGTDTQYF.

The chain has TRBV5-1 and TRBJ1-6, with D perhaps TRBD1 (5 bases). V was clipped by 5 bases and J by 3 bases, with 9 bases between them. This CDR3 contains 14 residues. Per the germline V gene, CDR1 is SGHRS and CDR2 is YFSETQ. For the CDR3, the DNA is TGCGCCAGCAGACGACAGTTCTATAATTCACCCCTCCACTTT. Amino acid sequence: CASRRQFYNSPLHF.

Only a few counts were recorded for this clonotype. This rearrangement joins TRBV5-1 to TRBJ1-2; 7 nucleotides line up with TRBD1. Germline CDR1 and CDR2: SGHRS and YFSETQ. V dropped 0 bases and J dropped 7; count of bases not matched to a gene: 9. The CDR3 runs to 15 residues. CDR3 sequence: CASSLALGQSFGYTF. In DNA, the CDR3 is TGCGCCAGCAGCTTGGCTTTGGGACAGTCCTTTGGCTACACCTTC.